The clone carrying this T cell receptor beta chain has a single count. Its antigen remains unknown. Germline V gene sequence: CDR1 MNHEY, CDR2 SMNVEV (reference sequence). This CDR3 comprises 16 residues. V trimming: 4 bases; J trimming: 2 bases; junction bases outside the gene matches: 6. Assay: immunoSEQ multiplex PCR; the TCRdb copy retains only in-frame clones and omits some. The sample contains tens of thousands of clones, around 93% of which appear only once. The sample comes from a study of T cells in localized non-small cell lung cancer. Study-level results: There were a median 57 of the top 100 tumor clones appearing in adjacent lung. Longer overall survival associated with higher blood T cell density; shorter survival with higher adjacent-lung clonality. Uninvolved adjacent lung, not tumor, had the highest T cell clonality. Heterogeneity within the tumor remains possible, as just one region underwent sequencing.

This TCR was recovered from a female donor older than 55 with stage II lung adenocarcinoma. Specimen: peripheral blood mononuclear cells, collected before any cancer treatment. The rearrangement links TRBV27 to TRBJ2-2; the match to TRBD2 covers 8 bases. The CDR3 sequence: CASSSSGRGNTGELFF. DNA for the CDR3: TGTGCCAGCAGTTCTAGCGGGCGGGGAAACACCGGGGAGCTGTTTTTT.